The 13 T cell receptor beta chains given below trace back to one sample, sequenced in a study of blood T cell repertoires in COVID-19. This table comes from immunoSEQ multiplex PCR, and its TCRdb copy is limited to in-frame clones, with some not included. The table shows 60,000 or so clones, with about 85% occurring only once. The specimen was peripheral blood. Receptors were obtained from a human donor with acute or convalescent COVID-19. The donor label of this sample is uncertain.

This chain connects TRBV6-4 to TRBJ2-1; a possible D gene is TRBD2 (5 bases). V lost 3 bases to trimming and J lost 6 bases, with 12 bases between them. The CDR3 spans 14 residues. Germline-derived CDR1 and CDR2 are MRHNA and SNTAGT. In nucleotides, the CDR3 is TGTGCCAGCAGTGAGCGGGCCTTCGCCAATGAGCAGTTCTTC. Translating gives CASSERAFANEQFF.

The V call is TRBV5-1, the J call TRBJ2-7, with TRBD1 matching 9 bases. The V gene's germline CDR1 is SGHRS and CDR2 YFSETQ. The length of the CDR3 is 15 residues. J was trimmed by 2 bases and V by 1 base; bases with no gene match: 4. The CDR3 spells CASSLWTGVPYEQYV. The DNA for the CDR3 is TGCGCCAGCAGCTTGTGGACAGGGGTACCCTACGAGCAGTACGTC.

This rearrangement joins TRBV19 to TRBJ2-5; D remains ambiguous. V was cut by 0 bases and J by 4 bases, with 18 bases left in between. The CDR3 is made up of 17 amino acids. Germline V gene lookup returns CDR1 LNHDA and CDR2 SQIVND (reference sequence). The CDR3 sequence: CASSIDLRVGYSETQYF. As DNA, the CDR3 is TGTGCCAGTAGTATAGATTTACGGGTCGGCTACTCAGAGACCCAGTACTTC.

This chain links TRBV5-1 with TRBJ1-4; TRBD1 matches at 10 bases. Germline CDR1 is SGHRS and CDR2 is YFSETQ. The CDR3 extends over 15 amino acids. The junction had 6 bases not matched to a gene; V was cut back by 3 bases and J by 7 bases. The CDR3 spells CASSSQTGGGEKLFF. CDR3 nucleotide sequence: TGCGCCAGCAGCTCGCAGACAGGGGGCGGTGAAAAACTGTTTTTT.

The genes are TRBV23-1 and TRBJ1-5, with TRBD1 as a possible D gene (5 bases). TRBV23-1 is treated as an ORF (open reading frame) with a function not yet certain. The ends were cut back, 2 bases at V and 7 bases at J, with 21 bases in the middle. There are 17 residues in the CDR3. The CDR3 region is CASSQGVWEGYWQPQHF. CDR3 bases: TGCGCCAGCAGTCAAGGCGTGTGGGAGGGGTATTGGCAGCCCCAGCATTTT.

The chain uses TRBV9 and TRBJ1-2; 8 bases are a match to TRBD1. CDR1 and CDR2 (germline): SGDLS, YYNGEE. With V trimmed by 4 bases and J by 5 bases, 13 bases remained unmatched. CDR3 length: 16 residues. CDR3 nucleotides: TGTGCCAGCAGCCCCTTGATCTCCGGGACAGGTTATGGCTACACCTTC. It is translated as CASSPLISGTGYGYTF.

This clone showed up just a few times. J is TRBJ2-1 and V is TRBV5-1; D perhaps matches TRBD2 (7 bases). The V gene's germline CDR1 is SGHRS and CDR2 YFSETQ. V was clipped by 4 bases and J by 4 bases, with 15 bases between them. The CDR3 covers 15 residues. The CDR3: CASSPPRGAYNEQFF. CDR3 sequence (DNA): TGCGCCAGCAGCCCTCCCCGGGGGGCATACAATGAGCAGTTCTTC.

This chain joins TRBV28 and TRBJ1-1; the match to TRBD1 covers 9 bases. Trimming removed 5 bases from V and 11 bases from J; junction bases left unmatched: 6. CDR3 size: 12 residues. CDR1 is MDHEN and CDR2 is SYDVKM in the germline V gene. The CDR3 loop reads CASSARDRAAFF. The CDR3 region has the DNA TGTGCCAGCAGTGCTCGGGACAGGGCTGCTTTCTTT.

The rearrangement joins TRBV18 to TRBJ1-3; D gene ambiguous. Germline loops: CDR1 KGHSH, CDR2 LQKENI. The germline V and J ends were trimmed by 3 bases and 0 bases, with 18 bases remaining between them. This CDR3 has 18 amino acids. The CDR3 nucleotides read TGTGCCAGCTCACCCTACTACGTCCAGAACCTCTCTGGAAACACCATATATTTT. Its translation is CASSPYYVQNLSGNTIYF.

The chain has TRBV11-3 and TRBJ2-7; tentatively, D is TRBD2 (5 bases). From germline, CDR1 is SGHNT and CDR2 YENEEA. The CDR3 has 13 amino acids. Trimming removed 5 bases from V and 3 bases from J, with 11 bases in between. This chain's CDR3 is CASSEGRFYEQYF. DNA for the CDR3: TGTGCCAGCAGCGAGGGTCGGTTCTACGAGCAGTACTTC. The full variable domain, its missing parts supplied by reference TRBV11-3 and TRBJ2-7, is EAGVVQSPRYKIIEKKQPVAFWCNPISGHNTLYWYLQNLGQGPELLIRYENEEAVDDSQLPKDRFSAERLKGVDSTLKIQPAELGDSAVYLCASSEGRFYEQYFGPGTRLTVT.

This clone was seen only a few times. This chain connects TRBV15 to TRBJ1-5; 8 nucleotides match TRBD1. This CDR3 is 18 amino acids long. Germline CDR1 reads LNHNV; CDR2 reads YYDKDF (reference sequence). Losses at the gene ends were 3 bases for V and 7 bases for J; bases not matched to a gene: 17. CDR3 region: CATSREGQGSINGQPQHF. CDR3 bases: TGTGCCACCAGCAGGGAAGGACAGGGAAGTATTAACGGGCAGCCCCAGCATTTT.

This chain uses TRBV5-1 with TRBJ1-1; 7 nucleotides line up with TRBD1. V shed 3 bases and J 1 base; nucleotides not matched to a gene: 6. The CDR3 runs to 15 residues. CDR1 and CDR2 from the germline V gene are SGHRS and YFSETQ. In nucleotides, the CDR3 is TGCGCCAGCAGCTCCCTGGGACAGAGGAACACTGAAGCTTTCTTT. Translating gives CASSSLGQRNTEAFF.

The CDR3 region is CASSIGVTSGNTIYF. The CDR3 region has the DNA TGTGCCAGTAGTATTGGAGTGACCTCTGGAAACACCATATATTTT. The V gene is TRBV19, the J gene TRBJ1-3; no definite D call. Germline CDR1 reads LNHDA; CDR2 reads SQIVND (reference sequence). The V end was cut by 3 bases, the J end by 0 bases, with 9 bases between. This CDR3 is built from 15 residues.